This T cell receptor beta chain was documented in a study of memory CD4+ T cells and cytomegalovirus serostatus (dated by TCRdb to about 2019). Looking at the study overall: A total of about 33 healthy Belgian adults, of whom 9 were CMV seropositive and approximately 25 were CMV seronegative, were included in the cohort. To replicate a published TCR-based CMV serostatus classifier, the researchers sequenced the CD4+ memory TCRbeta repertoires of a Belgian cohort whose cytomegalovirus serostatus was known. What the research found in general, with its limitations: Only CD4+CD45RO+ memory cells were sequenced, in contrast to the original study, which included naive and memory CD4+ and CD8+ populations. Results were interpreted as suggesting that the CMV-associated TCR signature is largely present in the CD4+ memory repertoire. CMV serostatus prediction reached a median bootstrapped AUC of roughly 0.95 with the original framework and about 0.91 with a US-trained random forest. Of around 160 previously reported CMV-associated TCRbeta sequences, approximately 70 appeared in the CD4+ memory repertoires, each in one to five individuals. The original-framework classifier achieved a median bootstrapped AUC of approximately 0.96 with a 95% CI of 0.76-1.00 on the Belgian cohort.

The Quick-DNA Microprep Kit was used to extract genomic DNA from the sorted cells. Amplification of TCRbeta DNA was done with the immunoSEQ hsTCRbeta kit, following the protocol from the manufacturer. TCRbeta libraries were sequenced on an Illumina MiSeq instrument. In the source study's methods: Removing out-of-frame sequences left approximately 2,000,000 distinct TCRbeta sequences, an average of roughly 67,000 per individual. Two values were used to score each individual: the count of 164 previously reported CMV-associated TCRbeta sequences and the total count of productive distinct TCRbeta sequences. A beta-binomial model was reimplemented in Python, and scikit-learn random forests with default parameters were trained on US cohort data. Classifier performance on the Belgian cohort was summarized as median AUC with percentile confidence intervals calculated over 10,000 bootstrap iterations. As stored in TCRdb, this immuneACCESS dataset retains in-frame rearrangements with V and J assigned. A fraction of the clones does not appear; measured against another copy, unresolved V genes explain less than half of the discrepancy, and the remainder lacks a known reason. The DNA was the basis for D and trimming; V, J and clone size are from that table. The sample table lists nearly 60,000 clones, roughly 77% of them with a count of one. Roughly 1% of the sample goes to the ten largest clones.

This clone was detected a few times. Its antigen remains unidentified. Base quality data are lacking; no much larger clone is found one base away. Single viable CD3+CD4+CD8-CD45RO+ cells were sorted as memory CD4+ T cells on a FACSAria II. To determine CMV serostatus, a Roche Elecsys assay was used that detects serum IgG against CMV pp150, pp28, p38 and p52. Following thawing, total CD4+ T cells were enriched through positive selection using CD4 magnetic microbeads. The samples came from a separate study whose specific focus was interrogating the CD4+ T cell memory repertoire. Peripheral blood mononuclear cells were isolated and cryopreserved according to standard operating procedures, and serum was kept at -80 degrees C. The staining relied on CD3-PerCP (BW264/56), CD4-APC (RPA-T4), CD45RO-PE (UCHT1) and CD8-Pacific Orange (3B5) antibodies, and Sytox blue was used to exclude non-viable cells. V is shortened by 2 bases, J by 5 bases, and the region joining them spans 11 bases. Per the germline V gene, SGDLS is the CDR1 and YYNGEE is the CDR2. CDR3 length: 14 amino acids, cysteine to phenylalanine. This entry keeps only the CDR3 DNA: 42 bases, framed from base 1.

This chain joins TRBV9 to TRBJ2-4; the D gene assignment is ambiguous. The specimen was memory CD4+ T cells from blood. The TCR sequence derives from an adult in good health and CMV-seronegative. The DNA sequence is TGTGCCAGCAGCGTCGACATCCTAGAAAACATTCAGTACTTC. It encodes CASSVDILENIQYF.